These T cell receptor beta chains were read from a single sample in a study of cytotoxic CD8 clonotypes in ibrutinib-treated CLL. The repertoire was sequenced with immunoSEQ multiplex PCR; TCRdb's copy has only in-frame clones and lacks some. This table has about 35,000 clones, nearly 50% appearing once. The material sequenced was PBMCs, taken before ibrutinib treatment. All receptors derive from a human donor with chronic lymphocytic leukemia. The CDR3 runs from the conserved cysteine through the conserved F or W. A D gene is named only where the DNA matches it firmly. Expanded clones are given a class, and other clones once, few, many or no size at all.

J: TRBJ2-3
size: NA
V: TRBV29-1
D: NA
CDR3: CSVEPRANTDTQYF
DNA: TGCAGCGTTGAACCCCGGGCCAACACAGATACGCAGTATTTT

J: TRBJ2-5
size: NA
V: TRBV7-2
D: NA
CDR3: CASSLGYGGETQYF
DNA: TGTGCCAGCAGCCTCGGATATGGCGGCGAGACCCAGTACTTC

J: TRBJ2-7
size: NA
V: TRBV27
D: TRBD2
CDR3: CASSFGTSDEQYF
DNA: TGTGCCAGCAGTTTCGGGACTAGCGACGAGCAGTACTTC

J: TRBJ2-1
size: NA
V: TRBV5-1
D: NA
CDR3: CASSGGTRMGNEQFF
DNA: TGCGCCAGCAGCGGGGGGACAAGAATGGGAAATGAGCAGTTCTTC

J: TRBJ1-6
size: NA
V: TRBV6-4
D: TRBD1
CDR3: CASSQEGQGSYNSPLHF
DNA: TGTGCCAGCAGTCAAGAAGGACAGGGGAGTTATAATTCACCCCTCCACTTT

J: TRBJ2-7
size: few
V: TRBV5-1
D: TRBD1
CDR3: CASSLGTGPYEQYF
DNA: TGCGCCAGCAGCTTGGGGACAGGGCCTTACGAGCAGTACTTC

J: TRBJ1-5
size: NA
V: TRBV11-2
D: NA
CDR3: CASSFDPRHQPQHF
DNA: TGTGCCAGCAGCTTTGACCCGCGGCATCAGCCCCAGCATTTT

J: TRBJ2-5
size: few
V: TRBV28
D: NA
CDR3: CASVDGYQETQYF
DNA: TGTGCCAGCGTCGACGGGTACCAAGAGACCCAGTACTTC

J: TRBJ2-3
size: NA
V: TRBV18
D: NA
CDR3: CASSRSGNPDTQYF
DNA: TGTGCCAGCTCACGTTCTGGCAACCCAGATACGCAGTATTTT

J: TRBJ2-1
size: NA
V: TRBV7-3
D: NA
CDR3: CASSLGYSNNEQFF
DNA: TGTGCCAGCAGCTTAGGATACAGCAACAATGAGCAGTTCTTC

J: TRBJ1-5
size: NA
V: TRBV4-1
D: NA
CDR3: CASSQLYLGPDNQPQHF
DNA: TGCGCCAGCAGCCAGTTGTATCTGGGACCGGACAATCAGCCCCAGCATTTT

J: TRBJ1-1
size: few
V: TRBV7-6
D: NA
CDR3: CASSRTDGAEAFF
DNA: TGTGCCAGCAGCCGAACGGACGGAGCTGAAGCTTTCTTT

J: TRBJ2-7
size: NA
V: TRBV5-4
D: NA
CDR3: CASSLGPPPYEQYF
DNA: TGTGCCAGCAGCTTGGGTCCTCCACCCTACGAGCAGTACTTC

J: TRBJ2-5
size: NA
V: TRBV2
D: NA
CDR3: CAIARDTQETQYF
DNA: TGTGCCATCGCCAGGGACACCCAAGAGACCCAGTACTTC

J: TRBJ1-5
size: NA
V: TRBV9
D: NA
CDR3: CASSVTGGRNQPQHF
DNA: TGTGCCAGCAGCGTAACGGGGGGGAGAAATCAGCCCCAGCATTTT

J: TRBJ2-1
size: NA
V: TRBV6-5
D: NA
CDR3: CASSPPRAGFGEQFF
DNA: TGTGCCAGCAGCCCCCCTCGGGCGGGGTTCGGGGAGCAGTTCTTC

J: TRBJ1-1
size: NA
V: TRBV7-6
D: NA
CDR3: CASSSFLENTEAFF
DNA: TGTGCCAGCAGCTCATTCCTGGAGAACACTGAAGCTTTCTTT

J: TRBJ2-5
size: NA
V: TRBV6-5
D: NA
CDR3: CASSYRNPLQETQYF
DNA: TGTGCCAGCAGTTACAGGAACCCTTTACAAGAGACCCAGTACTTC

J: TRBJ2-2
size: NA
V: TRBV11-3
D: TRBD2
CDR3: CASSLAGTSYTGELFF
DNA: TGTGCCAGCAGCTTAGCCGGGACTAGTTACACCGGGGAGCTGTTTTTT

J: TRBJ1-2
size: NA
V: TRBV7-3
D: NA
CDR3: CASSLSGRGAGGYTF
DNA: TGTGCCAGCAGCTTAAGCGGACGGGGCGCTGGAGGCTACACCTTC

J: TRBJ2-3
size: few
V: TRBV4-1
D: NA
CDR3: CASSQVRGTSTDTQYF
DNA: TGCGCCAGCAGCCAAGTTCGGGGGACATCCACAGATACGCAGTATTTT

J: TRBJ1-5
size: NA
V: TRBV6-6
D: NA
CDR3: CASSPREVFGYQPQHF
DNA: TGTGCCAGCAGTCCCCGAGAGGTATTCGGGTATCAGCCCCAGCATTTT

J: TRBJ2-1
size: NA
V: TRBV4-2
D: TRBD1
CDR3: CASSQVGGQGSYEQFF
DNA: TGTGCCAGCAGCCAAGTAGGGGGACAGGGGTCCTATGAGCAGTTCTTC

J: TRBJ1-1
size: few
V: TRBV30
D: NA
CDR3: CAWCGTANTEAFF
DNA: TGTGCCTGGTGCGGCACGGCGAACACTGAAGCTTTCTTT

J: TRBJ1-2
size: medium-sized
V: TRBV18
D: TRBD1
CDR3: CASSLRQGNYGYTF
DNA: TGTGCCAGCTCACTTAGACAGGGGAACTATGGCTACACCTTC

J: TRBJ1-2
size: NA
V: TRBV4-2
D: NA
CDR3: CASSQAWFRTPGDGYTF
DNA: TGTGCCAGCAGCCAAGCCTGGTTTAGGACCCCAGGCGATGGCTACACCTTC

J: TRBJ1-2
size: NA
V: TRBV19
D: TRBD1
CDR3: CASSMPGGDGGYGYTF
DNA: TGTGCCAGTAGTATGCCAGGGGGGGACGGCGGCTATGGCTACACCTTC

J: TRBJ1-3
size: NA
V: TRBV6-1
D: TRBD1
CDR3: CASSGQGGSGNTIYF
DNA: TGTGCCAGCAGTGGCCAGGGGGGCTCTGGAAACACCATATATTTT

J: TRBJ1-3
size: NA
V: TRBV6-5
D: NA
CDR3: CASSYQGWGNTIYF
DNA: TGTGCCAGCAGTTACCAGGGCTGGGGAAACACCATATATTTT

J: TRBJ1-4
size: NA
V: TRBV30
D: NA
CDR3: CAWSELPLGEKLFF
DNA: TGTGCCTGGAGTGAGCTACCTCTAGGGGAAAAACTGTTTTTT

J: TRBJ1-6
size: few
V: TRBV27
D: NA
CDR3: CASSFETDNSPLHF
DNA: TGTGCCAGCAGTTTCGAGACAGATAATTCACCCCTCCACTTT

J: TRBJ1-2
size: few
V: TRBV25-1
D: NA
CDR3: CASSESLGSSYGYTF
DNA: TGTGCCAGCAGTGAATCCCTGGGGTCATCCTATGGCTACACCTTC

J: TRBJ1-1
size: few
V: TRBV29-1
D: NA
CDR3: CSVEDGRGAFF
DNA: TGCAGCGTTGAAGACGGACGCGGAGCTTTCTTT

J: TRBJ2-2
size: NA
V: TRBV9
D: NA
CDR3: CASSVLGQARAGELFF
DNA: TGTGCCAGCAGCGTATTGGGCCAGGCTCGGGCCGGGGAGCTGTTTTTT

J: TRBJ1-6
size: few
V: TRBV7-6
D: NA
CDR3: CASSQGRESPLHF
DNA: TGTGCCAGCAGCCAAGGACGGGAATCACCCCTCCACTTT

J: TRBJ1-3
size: few
V: TRBV18
D: NA
CDR3: CASSPATAADTIYF
DNA: TGTGCCAGCTCACCCGCGACAGCAGCCGACACCATATATTTT

J: TRBJ1-6
size: few
V: TRBV5-4
D: TRBD1
CDR3: CASSRDSRSYNSPLHF
DNA: TGTGCCAGCAGCCGGGACAGCCGCTCCTATAATTCACCCCTCCACTTT

J: TRBJ1-6
size: NA
V: TRBV5-1
D: TRBD1
CDR3: CASSPTLDRGLNSPLHF
DNA: TGCGCCAGCAGCCCAACTTTAGACAGGGGGCTTAATTCACCCCTCCACTTT

J: TRBJ1-1
size: few
V: TRBV2
D: NA
CDR3: CASSARGGWFTEAFF
DNA: TGTGCCAGCAGTGCGAGGGGGGGCTGGTTCACTGAAGCTTTCTTT

J: TRBJ2-3
size: NA
V: TRBV6-5
D: NA
CDR3: CASSYWPHTDTQYF
DNA: TGTGCCAGCAGTTACTGGCCGCACACAGATACGCAGTATTTT

J: TRBJ2-5
size: NA
V: TRBV5-1
D: TRBD1
CDR3: CASSLGQGATRETQYF
DNA: TGCGCCAGCAGCTTGGGGCAGGGGGCGACGAGGGAGACCCAGTACTTC

J: TRBJ1-5
size: few
V: TRBV5-1
D: NA
CDR3: CASSLGTSNQPQHF
DNA: TGCGCCAGCAGCTTGGGGACGAGCAATCAGCCCCAGCATTTT

J: TRBJ2-2
size: NA
V: TRBV2
D: NA
CDR3: CASSPRTAFTGELFF
DNA: TGTGCCAGCAGTCCTAGGACAGCATTCACCGGGGAGCTGTTTTTT

J: TRBJ2-1
size: few
V: TRBV9
D: NA
CDR3: CASSAPGLPNEQFF
DNA: TGTGCCAGCAGCGCTCCGGGACTCCCTAATGAGCAGTTCTTC

J: TRBJ2-6
size: NA
V: TRBV6-1
D: NA
CDR3: CAVMQGSGANVLTF
DNA: TGTGCCGTTATGCAGGGATCTGGGGCCAACGTCCTGACTTTC

J: TRBJ1-6
size: NA
V: TRBV7-9
D: NA
CDR3: CASSIGVRDSPLHF
DNA: TGTGCCAGCAGCATAGGGGTTAGAGATTCACCCCTCCACTTT

J: TRBJ2-3
size: NA
V: TRBV5-1
D: NA
CDR3: CASSWKIQGHDTQYF
DNA: TGCGCCAGCAGCTGGAAAATACAGGGTCACGATACGCAGTATTTT

J: TRBJ2-7
size: NA
V: TRBV7-8
D: NA
CDR3: CASSPGRGQGYEQYF
DNA: TGTGCCAGCAGCCCCGGGAGGGGACAGGGCTACGAGCAGTACTTC

J: TRBJ1-5
size: few
V: TRBV2
D: NA
CDR3: CASSELRRGRSDNQPQHF
DNA: TGTGCCAGCAGTGAACTCAGAAGGGGTAGGTCGGACAATCAGCCCCAGCATTTT

J: TRBJ1-5
size: few
V: TRBV19
D: NA
CDR3: CASSREGDQPQHF
DNA: TGTGCCAGTAGTAGAGAGGGGGATCAGCCCCAGCATTTT

J: TRBJ2-3
size: NA
V: TRBV19
D: NA
CDR3: CASRTGDSTDTQYF
DNA: TGTGCCAGCAGGACTGGGGATAGCACAGATACGCAGTATTTT

J: TRBJ1-3
size: NA
V: TRBV6-1
D: NA
CDR3: CASSEGFSGNTIYF
DNA: TGTGCCAGCAGTGAGGGCTTCTCTGGAAACACCATATATTTT

J: TRBJ1-4
size: few
V: TRBV11-2
D: NA
CDR3: CASSDTKGSNEKLFF
DNA: TGTGCCAGCAGCGACACGAAGGGATCTAATGAAAAACTGTTTTTT

J: TRBJ2-7
size: NA
V: TRBV5-1
D: TRBD1
CDR3: CASSFSGQGAYEQYF
DNA: TGCGCCAGCAGCTTTTCGGGACAGGGGGCCTACGAGCAGTACTTC

J: TRBJ1-5
size: NA
V: TRBV19
D: NA
CDR3: CASSIGGDFGQPQHF
DNA: TGTGCCAGTAGTATCGGGGGGGATTTTGGGCAGCCCCAGCATTTT

J: TRBJ2-7
size: NA
V: TRBV4-1
D: NA
CDR3: CASSQDQGRFEQYF
DNA: TGCGCCAGCAGCCAAGATCAGGGGAGGTTCGAGCAGTACTTC

J: TRBJ2-1
size: NA
V: TRBV7-7
D: NA
CDR3: CASSSDTGEQFF
DNA: TGTGCTAGCAGTTCAGATACAGGGGAGCAGTTCTTC

J: TRBJ2-3
size: NA
V: TRBV4-1
D: NA
CDR3: CASSRSETQYF
DNA: TGCGCCAGCAGCCGCTCGGAAACGCAGTATTTT

J: TRBJ2-4
size: NA
V: TRBV7-3
D: TRBD1
CDR3: CASRSRTGEIKNIQYF
DNA: TGTGCCAGCAGATCCAGGACAGGGGAGATCAAAAACATTCAGTACTTC

J: TRBJ1-1
size: NA
V: TRBV19
D: NA
CDR3: CASTKLLPRDTEAFF
DNA: TGTGCCAGTACCAAGCTCCTTCCAAGGGACACTGAAGCTTTCTTT